Given below is one TCR beta chain in context. This CDR3 contains 14 residues. Trimming cost V 1 base and J 5 bases; bases outside gene matches: 6. The germline V gene has CDR1 SGHDT and CDR2 YYEEEE. The data were taken from a study of blood T cell repertoires in COVID-19. Study-wide context: There were acute and convalescent COVID-19 samples, and they came from the United States, Italy and Spain.

The repertoire was sequenced with immunoSEQ multiplex PCR; TCRdb's copy has only in-frame clones and lacks some. The sample yields some 220,000 clones, about 82% seen once. The V call is TRBV5-6, the J call TRBJ2-7; 7 bases agree with TRBD1. The sequenced sample was peripheral blood. The source is a woman between 65 and 79 years old with COVID-19, enrolled during active disease. In DNA form, the CDR3 reads TGTGCCAGCAGCTTGTGGGGACAGTACCACGAGCAGTACTTC. It encodes CASSLWGQYHEQYF.